Below are 23 T cell receptor beta chains sequenced from a single sample in a study of T cells after yellow fever vaccination. TCRdb reprocessed the 5' RACE reads via MiXCR and lists one record per CDR3 protein. The sample contains 250,000 to 350,000 distinct CDR3 sequences, 6.8% of which appear only once. The sample in question was PBMCs, obtained roughly 45 days after the first yellow fever vaccination. All receptors derive from a man aged 18 to 35 who received the YFV17D yellow fever vaccine.

The chain uses TRBV7-9 and TRBJ2-2; 7 bases are shared with TRBD1. Trimming at V came to 7 bases and at J to 8 bases, leaving 7 bases not matched to a gene. Per the germline V gene, CDR1 is SEHNR and CDR2 is FQNEAQ (reference sequence). This CDR3 region has 13 residues. CDR3 residues: CASTTGFLGELFF. DNA of the CDR3: TGTGCCAGCACGACAGGGTTCTTGGGGGAGCTGTTTTTT.

This clonotype was seen at least ten times. The rearrangement links TRBV7-2 to TRBJ2-7; a weak D match, TRBD1 (6 bases). Trimming took 3 bases from V and 2 from J, leaving 11 bases between them. The CDR3 spans 14 residues. The germline V gene encodes CDR1 SGHTA and CDR2 FQGNSA. The CDR3 is CASSLITGTYEQYF. As DNA, the CDR3 is TGTGCCAGCAGCTTGATTACAGGGACCTACGAGCAGTACTTC.

CDR3 coding DNA: TGTGCCAGCAGCTTAGGAATTGGACTAGCGGGGGGCGCGGGTAATTGGGAGCAGTTCTTC. Translated: CASSLGIGLAGGAGNWEQFF. The rearrangement uses TRBV7-6 and TRBJ2-1; TRBD2 agrees at 14 bases. With 1 base clipped from V and 10 bases from J, the junction kept 18 bases outside the gene matches. CDR3 length: 20 amino acids. From germline, CDR1 is SGHVS and CDR2 FNYEAQ.

This clonotype appeared a few times. The chain combines TRBV29-1 with TRBJ2-3, with D perhaps matching TRBD1 or TRBD2 (5 bases each). Germline loops: CDR1 SQVTM, CDR2 ANQGSEA. This CDR3 is 14 amino acids long. The germline V and J ends were trimmed by 2 bases and 2 bases, with 11 bases remaining between them. The CDR3 is CSVEFVGDTDTQYF. DNA for the CDR3: TGCAGCGTTGAATTCGTGGGGGACACAGATACGCAGTATTTT.

This clonotype was seen only a few times. V is TRBV12-3 or TRBV12-4 and J is TRBJ1-2, with D perhaps matching TRBD1 (5 bases). Trimming removed 8 bases from V and 3 bases from J, with 16 bases in between. This CDR3 is built from 14 residues. The CDR3, as DNA: TGTGCCAGCTCCCCGAGAGGGGCGGACTATGGCTACACCTTC. Its protein product is CASSPRGADYGYTF.

On this clonotype: Just one base apart from a much larger clone, this may be a read error. The chain couples TRBV7-8 to TRBJ2-3; D remains ambiguous. CDR3 size: 12 residues. The germline CDR1 and CDR2 sequences are SGHVS and FQNEAQ. CDR3: CASRLEWAVQYF. CDR3 DNA: TGTGCCAGCAGGTTAGAGTGGGCGGTGCAGTATTTT.

There are many counts of this clonotype. J is TRBJ1-6 and V is TRBV5-1; the match to TRBD1 covers 9 bases. CDR3 length: 16 residues. V was pared by 2 bases and J by 3 bases, with 3 bases of the junction left unmatched. Looked up from germline, CDR1 is SGHRS and CDR2 is YFSETQ. The CDR3 sequence: CASSFRTGDYNSPLHF. The CDR3 nucleotides are TGCGCCAGCAGCTTCCGGACAGGGGACTATAATTCACCCCTCCACTTT.

The V and J genes are TRBV20-1 and TRBJ2-5, with 9 bases aligning to TRBD1. Germline V lookup: CDR1 DFQATT, CDR2 SNEGSKA (reference sequence). The CDR3 has 13 residues. V was clipped by 6 bases and J by 4 bases; unmatched bases: 6. As DNA, the CDR3 is TGCAGTGCGGAGGGACAGGGACTAGAGACCCAGTACTTC. This gives the protein CSAEGQGLETQYF.

This clonotype was picked up a small number of times. The chain carries TRBV7-2 and TRBJ1-3; TRBD1 matches 7 bases. The germline V gene has CDR1 SGHTA and CDR2 FQGNSA. This CDR3 is built from 17 residues. After removal of 4 bases from V and 0 bases from J, the junction contained 9 bases not matched to a gene. CDR3 in DNA: TGTGCCAGCAGCTCCTCAGGAGGGGGCGGCTCTGGAAACACCATATATTTT. This gives the protein CASSSSGGGGSGNTIYF.

This clonotype came up a few times. This chain uses TRBV5-6 with TRBJ2-7; 7 nucleotides align to TRBD1. V lost 1 base, J lost 9 bases, and 4 bases stayed unmatched. The germline CDR1 and CDR2 sequences are SGHDT and YYEEEE. This CDR3 is built from 12 residues. This CDR3 reads CASSLRGGAQYV. The CDR3 nucleotides are TGTGCCAGCAGCTTGAGAGGGGGCGCGCAGTACGTC.

The genes are TRBV29-1 and TRBJ2-5; maybe TRBD2 (7 bases). The length of the CDR3 is 13 residues. CDR1 SQVTM and CDR2 ANQGSEA come from the germline V gene. V was pared by 8 bases and J by 5 bases, with 18 bases between. CDR3 bases: TGCAGCCTGAGTCGGGGGGCCGGGGAGACCCAGTACTTC. As protein: CSLSRGAGETQYF.

This clonotype occurred a few times. The chain couples TRBV9 to TRBJ2-1; 7 bases map to TRBD2. The germline CDR1 and CDR2 sequences are SGDLS and YYNGEE. The CDR3 spans 15 residues. After removal of 3 bases from V and 7 bases from J, the junction contained 10 bases not matched to a gene. The CDR3 here is CASSAGTIYNNEQFF. DNA for the CDR3: TGTGCCAGCAGCGCCGGGACTATATATAATAATGAGCAGTTCTTC.

This clonotype has only a few counts. The chain joins TRBV11-2 to TRBJ2-1; TRBD2 agrees at 11 bases. Germline CDR1 is SGHAT and CDR2 is FQNNGV. The CDR3 contains 17 residues. The V segment lost 3 bases and the J segment 3 bases; nucleotides outside the gene matches: 7. CDR3 nucleotides: TGTGCCAGCAGCTTCTCTCTAGCGGGGGGACACTACAATGAGCAGTTCTTC. Its protein product is CASSFSLAGGHYNEQFF.

J is TRBJ2-6 and V is TRBV11-1; D might be TRBD1 (7 bases). CDR1 is SGHAT and CDR2 is FQDESV in the germline V gene (reference sequence). The CDR3 sequence is 19 residues long. The germline V and J ends were trimmed by 5 bases and 0 bases, with 20 bases remaining between them. The chain's CDR3 is CASSLSDQGGHSGANVLTF. The CDR3 region has the DNA TGTGCCAGCAGCCTGTCCGATCAGGGGGGCCACTCTGGGGCCAACGTCCTGACTTTC. The entire variable domain, with the rest obtained from reference TRBV11-1 and TRBJ2-6, is as follows: EAEVAQSPRYKITEKSQAVAFWCDPISGHATLYWYRQILGQGPELLVQFQDESVVDDSQLPKDRFSAERLKGVDSTLKIQPAELGDSAMYLCASSLSDQGGHSGANVLTFGAGSRLTVL.

The chain carries TRBV29-1 and TRBJ2-1, with TRBD2 matching 10 bases. This CDR3 has 15 residues. Germline lookup yields CDR1 SQVTM and CDR2 ANQGSEA. V lost 1 base, J lost 8 bases, and 8 bases stayed unmatched. This CDR3 reads CSVEVKLAGDYEQFF. In DNA form, the CDR3 reads TGCAGCGTTGAAGTTAAGCTAGCGGGGGATTATGAGCAGTTCTTC.

The rearrangement joins TRBV5-1 to TRBJ2-1; a possible D gene is TRBD2 (5 bases). Trimming left V 3 bases short and J 8 bases short, with 15 bases between. The CDR3 has 14 residues. Germline values: CDR1 SGHRS, CDR2 YFSETQ. CDR3 nucleotides: TGCGCCAGCAGCTCGAGGGATTCGGGGTATGAGCAGTTCTTC. Translated: CASSSRDSGYEQFF.

In its sample, this clonotype was seen a few times. The rearrangement links TRBV6-2 or TRBV6-3 to TRBJ2-5; D possibly matches TRBD1 or TRBD2 (6 bases each). The CDR3 is made up of 15 amino acids. Per germline, CDR1 MNHEY and CDR2 SVGEGT. V lost 6 bases, J lost 4 bases, and 18 bases lay in between. CDR3 DNA sequence: TGTGCCAGCAGACCCCACATCAGGGGAGGAGAGACCCAGTACTTC. Amino acid sequence: CASRPHIRGGETQYF.

This clonotype was observed many times. The V and J genes are TRBV6-2 or TRBV6-3 and TRBJ2-6; 9 bases are a match to TRBD1. V was clipped by 2 bases and J by 3 bases; unmatched bases: 5. This CDR3 region has 17 residues. Germline V lookup: CDR1 MNHEY, CDR2 SVGEGT. CDR3 coding DNA: TGTGCCAGCAGTTACGGCTACAGGGGGCGTGGGGCCAACGTCCTGACTTTC. Its protein product is CASSYGYRGRGANVLTF.

The gene calls are TRBV5-6 and TRBJ1-6; unclear D gene. The CDR3 loop spans 15 amino acids. The germline V and J ends were trimmed by 2 bases and 6 bases, with 12 bases remaining between them. Germline lookup yields CDR1 SGHDT and CDR2 YYEEEE. This CDR3 is CASSFRRSFNSPLHF. DNA for the CDR3: TGTGCCAGCAGCTTCCGGCGCTCTTTTAATTCACCCCTCCACTTT.

This clonotype has only a few counts. V gene TRBV6-1 combines with J gene TRBJ2-3; TRBD2 matches at 15 bases. The CDR3 sequence is 16 residues long. The V gene's germline CDR1 is MNHNS and CDR2 SASEGT. With V trimmed by 8 bases and J by 7 bases, 10 bases remained unmatched. Here the CDR3 reads CASGPGLAGGRHTQYF. The CDR3 region has the DNA TGTGCCAGCGGCCCCGGACTAGCGGGGGGGCGTCATACGCAGTATTTT.

The chain links TRBV5-1 to TRBJ2-2; 8 nucleotides agree with TRBD1. The germline CDR1 and CDR2 sequences are SGHRS and YFSETQ. Losses at the gene ends were 4 bases for V and 1 base for J; bases not matched to a gene: 6. This CDR3 has 16 amino acids. Written as DNA, the CDR3 is TGCGCCAGCAGCCTATCCGGGACAGGGAACACCGGGGAGCTGTTTTTT. Its translation is CASSLSGTGNTGELFF.

The chain combines TRBV25-1 with TRBJ2-2, with TRBD1 identical over 11 bases. V lost 3 bases to trimming and J lost 10 bases; unmatched junction nucleotides: 13. This CDR3 comprises 17 residues. CDR1 is MGHDK, CDR2 SYGVNS, per germline. CDR3 coding DNA: TGTGCCAGCAGTGACCCGACAGGGACAGGGGGTTACTCGGAGCTGTTTTTT. Translated, it gives CASSDPTGTGGYSELFF. Looking up the rest from reference TRBV25-1 and TRBJ2-2 gives the full variable domain: EADIYQTPRYLVIGTGKKITLECSQTMGHDKMYWYQQDPGMELHLIHYSYGVNSTEKGDLSSESTVSRIRTEHFPLTLESARPSHTSQYLCASSDPTGTGGYSELFFGEGSRLTVL.

The rearrangement links TRBV7-2 to TRBJ2-5; D is unclear. The CDR3 is made up of 13 amino acids. Germline CDR1 and CDR2: SGHTA and FQGNSA. V lost 5 bases and J lost 5, with 12 bases in between. The CDR3: CASSPTRLETQYF. The CDR3 coding sequence is TGTGCCAGCAGCCCGACCCGGTTGGAGACCCAGTACTTC.